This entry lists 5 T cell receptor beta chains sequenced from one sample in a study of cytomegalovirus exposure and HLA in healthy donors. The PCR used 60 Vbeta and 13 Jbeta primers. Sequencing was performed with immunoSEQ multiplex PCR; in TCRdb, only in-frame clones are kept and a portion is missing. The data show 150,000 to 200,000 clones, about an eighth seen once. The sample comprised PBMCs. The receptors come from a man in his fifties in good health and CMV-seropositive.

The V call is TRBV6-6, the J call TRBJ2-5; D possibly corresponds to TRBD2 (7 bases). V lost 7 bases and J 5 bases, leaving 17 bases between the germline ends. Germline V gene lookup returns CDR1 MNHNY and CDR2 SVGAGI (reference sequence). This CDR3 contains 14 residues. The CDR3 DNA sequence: TGTGCCAGCACCCCCCCCGGGGGGCGCGAGACCCAGTACTTC. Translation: CASTPPGGRETQYF.

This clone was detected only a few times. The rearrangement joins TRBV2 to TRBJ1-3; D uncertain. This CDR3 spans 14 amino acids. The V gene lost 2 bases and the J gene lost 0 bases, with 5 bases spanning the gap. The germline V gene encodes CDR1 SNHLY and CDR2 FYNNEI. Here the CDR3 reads CASSERSSGNTIYF. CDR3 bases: TGTGCCAGCAGTGAAAGGAGCTCTGGAAACACCATATATTTT.

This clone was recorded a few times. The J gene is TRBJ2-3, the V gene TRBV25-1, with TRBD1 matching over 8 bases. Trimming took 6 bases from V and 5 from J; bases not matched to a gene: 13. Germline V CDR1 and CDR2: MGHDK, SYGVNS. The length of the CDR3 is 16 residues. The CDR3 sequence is CASSSSGTGMVDTQYF. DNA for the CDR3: TGTGCCAGCAGCTCCTCCGGGACAGGAATGGTAGATACGCAGTATTTT.

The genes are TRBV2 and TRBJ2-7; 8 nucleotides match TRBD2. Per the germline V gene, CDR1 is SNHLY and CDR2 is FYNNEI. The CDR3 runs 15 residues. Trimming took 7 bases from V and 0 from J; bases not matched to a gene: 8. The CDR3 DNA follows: TGTGCCAGCACCTCGGGGGGGTTGGGCTCCTACGAGCAGTACTTC. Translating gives CASTSGGLGSYEQYF.

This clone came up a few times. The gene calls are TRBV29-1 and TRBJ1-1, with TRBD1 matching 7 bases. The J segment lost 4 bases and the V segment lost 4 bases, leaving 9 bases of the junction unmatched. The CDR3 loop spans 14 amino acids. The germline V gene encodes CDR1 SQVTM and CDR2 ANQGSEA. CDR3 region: CSVVVIGGGTEAFF. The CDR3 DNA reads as TGCAGCGTTGTAGTTATAGGGGGCGGCACTGAAGCTTTCTTT.